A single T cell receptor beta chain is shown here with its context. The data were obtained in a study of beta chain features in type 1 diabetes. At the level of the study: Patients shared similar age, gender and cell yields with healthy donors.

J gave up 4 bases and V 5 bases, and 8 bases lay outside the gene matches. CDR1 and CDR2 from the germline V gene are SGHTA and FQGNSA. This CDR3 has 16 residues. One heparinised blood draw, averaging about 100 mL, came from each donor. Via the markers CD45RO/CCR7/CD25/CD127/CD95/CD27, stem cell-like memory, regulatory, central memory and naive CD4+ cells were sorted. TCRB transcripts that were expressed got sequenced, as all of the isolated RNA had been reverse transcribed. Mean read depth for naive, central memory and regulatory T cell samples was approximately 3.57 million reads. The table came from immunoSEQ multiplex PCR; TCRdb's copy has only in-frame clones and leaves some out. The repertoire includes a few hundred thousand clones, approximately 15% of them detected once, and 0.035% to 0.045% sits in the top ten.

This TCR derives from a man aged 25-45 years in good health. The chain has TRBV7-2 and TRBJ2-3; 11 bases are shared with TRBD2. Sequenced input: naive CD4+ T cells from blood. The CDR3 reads CASSLIAGGRPDTQYF. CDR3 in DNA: TGTGCCAGCAGCCTCATAGCGGGGGGGCGGCCAGATACGCAGTATTTT.